This T cell receptor beta chain stems from a study of cytomegalovirus exposure and HLA in healthy donors. Amplification used 60 Vbeta primers and 13 Jbeta primers. Only in-frame clones appear in the TCRdb table, and some are missing; sequencing was by immunoSEQ multiplex PCR. There are tens of thousands of clones in the sample; under 90% occur only once, and approximately 3.6% lies in the top ten. CDR1 and CDR2 (germline): LGHNA, YNFKEQ. The CDR3 is 18 amino acids. V dropped 4 bases and J dropped 0; count of bases not matched to a gene: 8. Points from the study as a whole: A prior analysis recorded that most TCR beta V segments were productive about 90% or about 30% of the time. In a later analysis, most CMV-associated TCR beta chains appeared HLA-restricted.

Regarding this clone: Its target is not known.

The TCR sequence derives from a man aged 45-65 years in good health and CMV-seronegative. This rearrangement joins TRBV4-2 to TRBJ2-2; 10 nucleotides align to TRBD2. The sequencing input was PBMCs. The CDR3 sequence: CASSLPLAGEANTGELFF. CDR3 coding DNA: TGTGCCAGCAGCCTTCCTCTAGCGGGGGAGGCGAACACCGGGGAGCTGTTTTTT.